This paragraph reports one T cell receptor beta chain. One junction end disagrees with the germline gene, perhaps due to a read error. The data were obtained in a study of blood T cells in healthy people across ages. The CDR3 contains 13 residues. CDR1 is DFQATT, CDR2 SNEGSKA, per germline (reference sequence). They isolated at least 6 million PBMCs from each sample. A second PCR of roughly 7 to 11 cycles used a sample-barcoded 5' primer and a J-beta primer mix. Via MiXCR, TCRdb re-called the 5' RACE reads, giving one row per CDR3 protein. This table has roughly 700,000 distinct CDR3 sequences, around a quarter appearing once. The same sample was also used in a study of T cells of mothers and their children. That source reports: Samples were obtained from three healthy Caucasian mothers and their six children. Unrelated mother-child pairs always had slightly, but never significantly, lower normalized overlap than related pairs.

This sequence was found in a boy younger than 18 in good health. The rearrangement joins TRBV20-1 to TRBJ2-5; TRBD2 is a possible D gene (5 bases). Gene TRBJ2-7 matches the end of the DNA better, so the J call may be wrong. Sequencing was done on a sample of blood. The CDR3 DNA follows: TGCAGTGTTAGAGCTGATAGCGCCTACGAGCAGTACTTC. This gives the protein CSVRADSAYEQYF.